The 10 T cell receptor beta chains presented below share a single source sample, sequenced in a study of T cell responses to AZD1222 COVID-19 vaccine. Assay used: immunoSEQ multiplex PCR; TCRdb lists only in-frame clones, some missing. The sample shows about 120,000 clones, around 94% of them seen only once. The source material was peripheral blood, sampled on day 0 of AZD1222 vaccination. Source of these receptors: an adult in good health.

The rearrangement joins TRBV29-1 to TRBJ1-1; no clear D gene. Trimming took off 3 bases at V and 3 bases at J, with 8 bases between the two ends. The CDR3 consists of 12 residues. Germline V lookup: CDR1 SQVTM, CDR2 ANQGSEA. CDR3 sequence (DNA): TGCAGCGTTGATTTTCAAGACACTGAAGCTTTCTTT. This encodes CSVDFQDTEAFF.

The chain uses TRBV4-2 and TRBJ2-7; D is possibly TRBD1 (6 bases). The CDR3 covers 14 residues. CDR1 LGHNA and CDR2 YNFKEQ come from the germline V gene. Trimming took off 2 bases at V and 3 bases at J, with 11 bases between the two ends. The CDR3 spells CASSQHGQNYEQYF. CDR3 sequence (DNA): TGTGCCAGCAGCCAACATGGACAGAACTACGAGCAGTACTTC.

The rearrangement links TRBV11-2 to TRBJ1-1; D remains ambiguous. Germline V gives CDR1 SGHAT, CDR2 FQNNGV. This CDR3 comprises 13 residues. V was clipped by 2 bases and J by 1 base, with 5 bases between them. The DNA of the CDR3 is TGTGCCAGCAGCTTATGGGAGAACACTGAAGCTTTCTTT. It specifies CASSLWENTEAFF.

This chain uses TRBV18 with TRBJ1-1, with 7 positions matching TRBD1. Germline values: CDR1 KGHSH, CDR2 LQKENI. The ends lost 6 bases at V and 2 bases at J; junction bases unmatched: 9. This CDR3 is 15 amino acids long. The CDR3 DNA is TGTGCCAGCTCTACCTTGACAGGGCGTAACACTGAAGCTTTCTTT. This gives the protein CASSTLTGRNTEAFF. The full variable domain, rest sourced from reference TRBV18 and TRBJ1-1, is NAGVMQNPRHLVRRRGQEARLRCSPMKGHSHVYWYRQLPEEGLKFMVYLQKENIIDESGMPKERFSAEFPKEGPSILRIQQVVRGDSAAYFCASSTLTGRNTEAFFGQGTRLTVV.

The J gene is TRBJ2-7, the V gene TRBV27; TRBD1 agrees at 11 bases. Trimming at V came to 5 bases and at J to 4 bases, leaving 4 bases not matched to a gene. Germline V gene data show CDR1 as MNHEY and CDR2 as SMNVEV (reference sequence). This CDR3 spans 14 amino acids. CDR3 protein: CASSGQGARYEQYF. CDR3 in DNA: TGTGCCAGCAGTGGACAGGGGGCAAGGTACGAGCAGTACTTC.

The chain recombines TRBV3-1 (or the pseudogene TRBV3-2) with TRBJ1-1; 8 nucleotides match TRBD1. Germline V CDR1 and CDR2: LGHDT, YNNKEL (reference sequence). CDR3 size: 15 residues. Unmatched junction bases numbered 12, after V lost 4 bases and J lost 8 bases. The CDR3 nucleotides are TGTGCCAGCAGCCGACTGACAGGGGAATCCAGAGAAGCTTTCTTT. The encoded protein is CASSRLTGESREAFF.

The V call is TRBV19, the J call TRBJ1-1; D gene uncertain. In germline, CDR1 is LNHDA, CDR2 SQIVND (reference sequence). V lost 2 bases to trimming and J lost 7 bases, with 11 bases between them. The CDR3 extends over 13 amino acids. The chain's CDR3 is CASSIIPTNEAFF. CDR3 bases: TGTGCCAGTAGTATAATTCCGACGAATGAAGCTTTCTTT.

This chain uses TRBV9 with TRBJ2-7, with 11 bases lining up with TRBD2. Unmatched junction bases numbered 1, after V lost 0 bases and J lost 2 bases. The CDR3 is 15 amino acids. The germline gives CDR1 SGDLS, CDR2 YYNGEE. CDR3 nucleotide sequence: TGTGCCAGCAGCGTAGCGGGACTAGCGGCCTACGAGCAGTACTTC. It is translated as CASSVAGLAAYEQYF.

This CDR3 reads CASSFAISGANVLTF. DNA of the CDR3: TGTGCCAGCAGTTTCGCCATCTCTGGGGCCAACGTCCTGACTTTC. The chain recombines TRBV28 with TRBJ2-6; D ambiguous. The V and J ends lost 3 bases and 0 bases respectively, with 6 bases between them. Germline V lookup: CDR1 MDHEN, CDR2 SYDVKM. This CDR3 is built from 15 residues.

J is TRBJ2-7 and V is TRBV6-5; tentatively, D is TRBD2 (5 bases). Trimming took off 2 bases at V and 2 bases at J, with 13 bases between the two ends. The CDR3 has 15 amino acids. The germline gives CDR1 MNHEY, CDR2 SVGAGI. The DNA for the CDR3 is TGTGCCAGCAGTTACGAAGGCCGGGATACCTACGAGCAGTACTTC. Its protein product is CASSYEGRDTYEQYF.